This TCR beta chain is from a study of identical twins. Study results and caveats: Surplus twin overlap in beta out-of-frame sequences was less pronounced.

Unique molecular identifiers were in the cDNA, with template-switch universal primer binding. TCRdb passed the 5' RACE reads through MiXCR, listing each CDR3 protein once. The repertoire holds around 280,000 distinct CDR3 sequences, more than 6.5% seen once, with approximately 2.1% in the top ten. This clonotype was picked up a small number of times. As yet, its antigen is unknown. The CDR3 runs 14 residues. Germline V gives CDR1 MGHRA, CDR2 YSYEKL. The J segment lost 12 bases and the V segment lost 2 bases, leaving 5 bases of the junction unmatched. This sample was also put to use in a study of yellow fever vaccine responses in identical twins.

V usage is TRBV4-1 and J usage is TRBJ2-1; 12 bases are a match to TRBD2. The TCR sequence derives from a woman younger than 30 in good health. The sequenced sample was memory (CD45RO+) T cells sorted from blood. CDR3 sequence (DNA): TGCGCCAGCAGCCAAAATCCTAGCGGGAGGGTGCAGTTCTTC. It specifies CASSQNPSGRVQFF.